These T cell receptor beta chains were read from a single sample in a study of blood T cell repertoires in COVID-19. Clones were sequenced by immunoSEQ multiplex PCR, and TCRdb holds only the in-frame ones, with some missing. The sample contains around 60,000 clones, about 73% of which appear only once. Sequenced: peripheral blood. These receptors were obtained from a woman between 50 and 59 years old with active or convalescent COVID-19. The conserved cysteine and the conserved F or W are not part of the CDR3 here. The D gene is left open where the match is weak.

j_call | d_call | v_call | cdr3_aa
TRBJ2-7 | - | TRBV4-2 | ASSQVSGSYEQY
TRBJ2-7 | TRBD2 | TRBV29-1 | SVEGGGSYEQY
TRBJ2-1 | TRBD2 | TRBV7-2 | ASSLNLAGESEQF
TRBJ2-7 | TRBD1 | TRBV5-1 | ASVEGQGAYEQY
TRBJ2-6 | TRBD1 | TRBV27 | ASSTVTGQVLSGANVLT
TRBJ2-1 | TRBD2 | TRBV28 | ASSPAGSGAYNEQF
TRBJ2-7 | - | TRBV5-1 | ASSPAIGGYTYEQY
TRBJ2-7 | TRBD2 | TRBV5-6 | ASSSRTSLRSYEQY
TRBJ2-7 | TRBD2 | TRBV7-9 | ASSLGVSGRIYEQY
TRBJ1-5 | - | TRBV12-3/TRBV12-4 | ASSWAPNQPQH
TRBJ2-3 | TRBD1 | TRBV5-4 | ASSLQGWPDTQY
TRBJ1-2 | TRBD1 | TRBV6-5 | ASSSPGQGSMSYT
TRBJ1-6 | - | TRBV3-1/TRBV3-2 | ASSQDWGGRPLH
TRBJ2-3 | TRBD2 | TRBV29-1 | SVRSTSGSRNTQY
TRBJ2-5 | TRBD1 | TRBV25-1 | ASSPTGVETQY
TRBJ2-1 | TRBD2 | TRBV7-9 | ASSLQAGVNEQF
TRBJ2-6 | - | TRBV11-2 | ASSLVGAPSSGANVLT
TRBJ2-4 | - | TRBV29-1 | SATGFAKNIQY
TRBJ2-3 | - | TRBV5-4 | ASSFSTTKDTQY
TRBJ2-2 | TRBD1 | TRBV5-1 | ASSSRTGSIFDTGELF
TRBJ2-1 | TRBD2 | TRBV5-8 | ASSLGLAGNRAVYNNEQF
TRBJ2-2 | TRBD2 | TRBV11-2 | ASKYSGKGELF
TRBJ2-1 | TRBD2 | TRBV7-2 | ASSLAGTSGRTPFYNEQF
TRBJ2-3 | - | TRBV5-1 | ASSLAAGGIADTQY
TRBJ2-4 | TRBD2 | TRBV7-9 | ASSGTSKGIQY
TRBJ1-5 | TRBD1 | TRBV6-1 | ASSDDRGVRQPQH
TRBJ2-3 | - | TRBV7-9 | ASSLPGAGTDTQY